The text below deals with one T cell receptor beta chain. The antigen is unknown. These data originate in a study of shared clonotypes between healthy human individuals. Study results and limitations: The study found about 5% of naive CD4 clonotypes shared across a few donors. Generation of non-shared clonotypes was less probable than generation of clonotypes shared by all four donors. Larger estimated richness was generally seen in naive subsets than in memory subsets.

The V gene end was trimmed by 4 bases and the J gene end by 5 bases; junction bases not matched to a gene: 2. The CDR3 consists of 13 residues. The V gene's germline CDR1 is SGDLS and CDR2 YYNGEE. Sequencing was performed with immunoSEQ multiplex PCR; in TCRdb, only in-frame clones are kept and a portion is missing. The sample has about 2.3 million clones; 80% to 95% are singletons. CD4+ cells were split into CD45RA+ naive and CD45RA-negative memory subsets. Sequenced sample: naive CD4+ T cells from PBMCs. Subset in this sample: CD45RA+ positively selected. This sequence was found in a man between 18 and 29 years old in good health. Some clones in this sample may be carry-over from other donors' samples. V gene TRBV9 combines with J gene TRBJ1-4, with 7 bases identical to TRBD1. Written as DNA, the CDR3 is TGTGCCAGCAGCAGGGACAGAAATGAAAAACTGTTTTTT. Translation: CASSRDRNEKLFF.